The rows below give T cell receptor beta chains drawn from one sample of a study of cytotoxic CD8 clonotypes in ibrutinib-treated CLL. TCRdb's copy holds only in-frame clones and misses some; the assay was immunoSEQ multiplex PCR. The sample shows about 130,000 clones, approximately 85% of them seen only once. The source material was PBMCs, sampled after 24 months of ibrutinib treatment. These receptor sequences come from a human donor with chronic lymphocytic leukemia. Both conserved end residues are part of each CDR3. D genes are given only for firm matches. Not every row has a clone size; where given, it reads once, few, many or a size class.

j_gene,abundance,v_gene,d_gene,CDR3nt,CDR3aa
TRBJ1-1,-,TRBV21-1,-,TGTGCCAGGTCCCAGACAGGGCCCGACGGATCCAACACTGAAGCTTTCTTT,CARSQTGPDGSNTEAFF
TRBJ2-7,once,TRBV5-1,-,TGCGCCAGCAGCTCTTTCGATACCTACGAGCAGTACTTC,CASSSFDTYEQYF
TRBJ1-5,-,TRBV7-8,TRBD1,TGTGCCAGCAGCAGCACAGGGGCGGCGGATCAGCCCCAGCATTTT,CASSSTGAADQPQHF
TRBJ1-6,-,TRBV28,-,TGTGCCAGCATCGGACCCAGCTCCTATAATTCACCCCTCCACTTT,CASIGPSSYNSPLHF
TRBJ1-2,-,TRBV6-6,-,TGTGCCAGCAGTTACGTCGGGAGCGGCTACACCTTC,CASSYVGSGYTF
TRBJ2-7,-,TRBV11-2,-,TGTGCCAGCAGCAGTGGCTCCTACGAGCAGTACTTC,CASSSGSYEQYF
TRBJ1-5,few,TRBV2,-,TGTGCCAGCAGTGAACAGGTCCAGCCCCAGCATTTT,CASSEQVQPQHF
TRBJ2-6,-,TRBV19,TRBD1,TGTGCCAGTAGTAAGACAGGGGGCTCTGGGGCCAACGTCCTGACTTTC,CASSKTGGSGANVLTF
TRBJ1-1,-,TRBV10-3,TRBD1,TGTGCCATCAGTGCCGAGGGACAGAAGAACACTGAAGCTTTCTTT,CAISAEGQKNTEAFF
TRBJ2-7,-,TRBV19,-,TGTGCCAGTAGGAAGGGCTTGGGGACCGCGGTCGCTTACGAGCAGTACTTC,CASRKGLGTAVAYEQYF
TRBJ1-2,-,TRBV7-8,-,TGTGCCAGCAGCTTAGAACGGATAGAACTTAACTATGGCTACACCTTC,CASSLERIELNYGYTF
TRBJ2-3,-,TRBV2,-,TGTGCCAGCAGCGCAAGGGACTGGGGGACAGATACGCAGTATTTT,CASSARDWGTDTQYF
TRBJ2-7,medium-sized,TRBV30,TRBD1,TGTGCCTGGAGTAGGACCGGGACAGGGGCCTACGAGCAGTACTTC,CAWSRTGTGAYEQYF
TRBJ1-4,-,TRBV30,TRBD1,TGTGCCTGGAACAGGGGGTTGAGAGAAAAACTGTTTTTT,CAWNRGLREKLFF
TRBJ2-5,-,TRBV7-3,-,TGTGCCAGCAGCTTAAAGGGACGAGAGACCCAGTACTTC,CASSLKGRETQYF
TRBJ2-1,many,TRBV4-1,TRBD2,TGCGCCAGCAGCCAACAGCGGGGGGAATACAATGAGCAGTTCTTC,CASSQQRGEYNEQFF
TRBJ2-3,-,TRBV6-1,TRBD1,TGTGCCAGCAGGATCCGGGACAGGGTGGCAGATACGCAGTATTTT,CASRIRDRVADTQYF
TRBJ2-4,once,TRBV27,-,TGTGCCAGCAGTCTACAGGGTATCGGTGGTGGAGGAGACATTCAGTACTTC,CASSLQGIGGGGDIQYF
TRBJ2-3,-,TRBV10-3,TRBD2,TGTGCCATCAGTGAGGAGCGGGAGGCTGAAGATACGCAGTATTTT,CAISEEREAEDTQYF
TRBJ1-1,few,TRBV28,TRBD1,TGTGCCAGCAGAAATGGACAGGGCAGTAAGGCTTTCTTT,CASRNGQGSKAFF
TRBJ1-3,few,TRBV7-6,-,TGTGCCAGCAGCTTAGGGCAGGGATTGACTGGAAACACCATATATTTT,CASSLGQGLTGNTIYF
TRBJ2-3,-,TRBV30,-,TGTGCCTGGAGTGTACAGCCGCCGGGGACTGCAGATACGCAGTATTTT,CAWSVQPPGTADTQYF
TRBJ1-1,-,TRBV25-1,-,TGTGCCAGCAGTGAATTCACAGGCACTGAAGCTTTCTTT,CASSEFTGTEAFF
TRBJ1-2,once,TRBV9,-,TGTGCCAGCAGCGTAGAGGTTCGGCCCCACACCTTC,CASSVEVRPHTF
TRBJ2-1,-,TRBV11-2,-,TGTGCCAGCAGCCAAGTGATGGCCCTTGAGCAGTTCTTC,CASSQVMALEQFF
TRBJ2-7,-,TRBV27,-,TGTGCCAGCAGTACTTATAGCGGTCCCCGGGGGGAGCAGTACTTC,CASSTYSGPRGEQYF
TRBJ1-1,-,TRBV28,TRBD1,TGTGCCAGTCAAACAGGGGGGCTGGTACAGGACACTGAAGCTTTCTTT,CASQTGGLVQDTEAFF
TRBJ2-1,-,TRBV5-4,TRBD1,TGTGCCAGCAGCTCGACAGGGGACTCCTACAATGAGCAGTTCTTC,CASSSTGDSYNEQFF